This is a list of T cell receptor beta chains from one sample in a study of blood T cell repertoires in COVID-19. The method was immunoSEQ multiplex PCR; TCRdb's version includes in-frame clones alone and lacks a portion of them. The table includes 95,000 to 150,000 clones, over 60% detected once. Material for sequencing was peripheral blood. Every receptor here comes from a man aged 35-49 years with active or convalescent COVID-19. Each CDR3 is given with its conserved first and last residue. Fields, in order: CDR3 DNA, CDR3 protein, D gene, clone size, V gene, J gene. D genes are given only for firm matches. The size entry is marked missing in some rows and otherwise reads once, few, many or a size class.

TGTGCCAGCAGCTTAGTACCCTTAGGGAGTGGATCACCCCTCCACTTT	CASSLVPLGSGSPLHF	-	-	TRBV7-2	TRBJ1-6
TGTGCCAGCAGCCAAGACGTTAATACGCAGTATTTT	CASSQDVNTQYF	-	-	TRBV4-2	TRBJ2-3
TGCAGCGTTGCCTCGGGACAGGTATCGGAAGCTTTCTTT	CSVASGQVSEAFF	TRBD1	-	TRBV29-1	TRBJ1-1
TGTGCCAGCACCCCGGACAGGGGGCAGGAGACCCAGTACTTC	CASTPDRGQETQYF	TRBD1	-	TRBV6-5	TRBJ2-5
TGTGCCAGCGGGGCAGACAGGGGTTTATCAGGGGAGCTGTTTTTT	CASGADRGLSGELFF	TRBD1	-	TRBV6-5	TRBJ2-2
TGTGCCAGTACGGCAGCGGGAGTGGGTGAGACCCAGTACTTC	CASTAAGVGETQYF	TRBD2	-	TRBV19	TRBJ2-5
TGTGCCAGTAGTGCGACAGGGGGCCCCTCTCTCTTC	CASSATGGPSLF	TRBD1	many	TRBV19	TRBJ1-2
TGTGCCAGCAGCTTAGGAGCCTATGGCTACACCTTC	CASSLGAYGYTF	-	-	TRBV7-9	TRBJ1-2
TGCAGTGCAGACGACAGGGCGAAGGCTTTCTTT	CSADDRAKAFF	TRBD1	-	TRBV20-1	TRBJ1-1
TGTGCCATCACAAGTGAAGTGAGCACTGAAGCTTTCTTT	CAITSEVSTEAFF	-	-	TRBV10-3	TRBJ1-1
TGTGCCAGCAGCATGGGACAGGGGGCCGCGTATTTT	CASSMGQGAAYF	TRBD1	-	TRBV12-3/TRBV12-4	TRBJ2-3
TGTGCCAGCTCGCCCAGAACAGATACGCAGTATTTT	CASSPRTDTQYF	-	-	TRBV18	TRBJ2-3
TGTGCCAGCAGTTACCCGGAACAGGGAAACACCATATATTTT	CASSYPEQGNTIYF	-	once	TRBV6-6	TRBJ1-3
TGCGCCAGCAGCTTGGCGGGACAGGGGTATCAGCCCCAGCATTTT	CASSLAGQGYQPQHF	TRBD1	-	TRBV5-1	TRBJ1-5
TGCGCCAGCAGGGGACAGGAGAACACTGAAGCTTTCTTT	CASRGQENTEAFF	TRBD1	-	TRBV5-1	TRBJ1-1
TGTGCCTGGACAGCGAATTCACCCCTCCACTTT	CAWTANSPLHF	-	-	TRBV30	TRBJ1-6
TGTGCCATCAGTCCGGGACAGGGCCTCGCGGAGACTGAAGCTTTCTTT	CAISPGQGLAETEAFF	TRBD1	-	TRBV10-3	TRBJ1-1
TGTGCCAGCAGTGAAGTGGGCAACACCGCCTACGAGCAGTACTTC	CASSEVGNTAYEQYF	-	-	TRBV6-1	TRBJ2-7
TGTGCCAGCAGCTACGAGACGGGGAACACTGAAGCTTTCTTT	CASSYETGNTEAFF	-	-	TRBV7-2	TRBJ1-1
TGTGCCAGCAGCCTCGGACTAGCGGGAGACAATGAGCAGTTCTTC	CASSLGLAGDNEQFF	TRBD2	-	TRBV5-6	TRBJ2-1
TGTGCCAGCAGCTTAAGGAGGGTAGCTAACTATGGCTACACCTTC	CASSLRRVANYGYTF	-	-	TRBV5-6	TRBJ1-2
TGTGCCAGCAGCTTAGGTCAGGGGGCGGGGACTACGCAGTATTTT	CASSLGQGAGTTQYF	TRBD1	-	TRBV7-9	TRBJ2-3
TGTGCCATCAGTGAGTCGACTCGAAATACGCAGTATTTT	CAISESTRNTQYF	-	-	TRBV10-3	TRBJ2-3
TGTGCCAGCAGTGAGGACAGCGCGAACACCGGGGAGCTGTTTTTT	CASSEDSANTGELFF	-	-	TRBV2	TRBJ2-2
TGTGCCAGCAGCCCTACCTCGGGGACAGGGGTTAGGGGTGAAAAACTGTTTTTT	CASSPTSGTGVRGEKLFF	TRBD1	-	TRBV5-5	TRBJ1-4
TGTGCCAGCAGTGAACGTGGAGGGAGCGCTTTCTTT	CASSERGGSAFF	-	-	TRBV6-1	TRBJ1-1
TGTGCCATGGGGCACTCTGGAAACACCATATATTTT	CAMGHSGNTIYF	-	-	TRBV5-4	TRBJ1-3
TGCGCCAGCAGCGGGACAGGGGGTGAAGAGACCCAGTACTTC	CASSGTGGEETQYF	TRBD1	-	TRBV5-1	TRBJ2-5
TGCGCCAGCAGCCAAGGAGCGGAGATTAATCAGCCCCAGCATTTT	CASSQGAEINQPQHF	-	-	TRBV4-3	TRBJ1-5
TGTGCCAGCAGCTTAGAGGCGGGAGGGGGTTACAATGAGCAGTTCTTC	CASSLEAGGGYNEQFF	TRBD2	-	TRBV7-7	TRBJ2-1
TGTGCCAGCAGCTTACGCGGGCCTCCCTACGAGCAGTACTTC	CASSLRGPPYEQYF	-	-	TRBV11-1	TRBJ2-7
TGTGCCAGCAGTTCAACAGGGAGCTATGGCTACACCTTC	CASSSTGSYGYTF	-	-	TRBV6-5	TRBJ1-2
TGTGCCAGCAGCTTGATCGGGGGAGGTCAGCCCCAGCATTTT	CASSLIGGGQPQHF	-	-	TRBV5-5	TRBJ1-5
TGTGCCAGCAGTTTTTCGCCGGGACAGGGTGGAAACACCATATATTTT	CASSFSPGQGGNTIYF	TRBD1	few	TRBV28	TRBJ1-3
TGTGCCAGCAGCGAGGGCAGCGCTGGAAACACCATATATTTT	CASSEGSAGNTIYF	-	-	TRBV7-6	TRBJ1-3
TGTGCCAGCAGTCCTGGTGGGGACAGAATCAATGAGCAGTTCTTC	CASSPGGDRINEQFF	TRBD1	once	TRBV7-6	TRBJ2-1
TGCAGCGGCGCTCAGGGCACTGAAGCTTTCTTT	CSGAQGTEAFF	-	-	TRBV29-1	TRBJ1-1
TGCGCCAGCAGCCTGTCACAGGGGCCCAATGAGCAGTTCTTC	CASSLSQGPNEQFF	TRBD1	many	TRBV4-1	TRBJ2-1
TGTGCCAGCAGTTTAGACACGGGGCAAGAGACCCAGTACTTC	CASSLDTGQETQYF	-	-	TRBV28	TRBJ2-5
TGTGCCAGCAGGAGAACGAGGACAGGGGTATACGAGCAGTACTTC	CASRRTRTGVYEQYF	TRBD1	once	TRBV7-2	TRBJ2-7
TGTGCCAGCAGTTTAGACAGAAATTATGGCTACACCTTC	CASSLDRNYGYTF	-	medium-sized	TRBV12-3/TRBV12-4	TRBJ1-2
TGTGCCACCAGTGCCGGACAAGGAGACTACGAGCAGTACTTC	CATSAGQGDYEQYF	-	once	TRBV24-1	TRBJ2-7
TGTGCCAGTAGTATAGATCGGACAGGGGGCCGGAACACTGAAGCTTTCTTT	CASSIDRTGGRNTEAFF	TRBD1	-	TRBV19	TRBJ1-1
TGTGCCAGCAGCCCTCTTGACAGTCGAGCTTTCTTT	CASSPLDSRAFF	-	-	TRBV14	TRBJ1-1
TGTGCCAGCAGGCCGGGAGCTAGCACCGGGGAGCTGTTTTTT	CASRPGASTGELFF	-	-	TRBV11-2	TRBJ2-2
TGTGCCGTTTCCATAGCAACTAATGAAAAACTGTTTTTT	CAVSIATNEKLFF	-	once	TRBV30	TRBJ1-4
TGTGCCAGCAGTGCGGGAGGGCCAGATACGCAGTATTTT	CASSAGGPDTQYF	TRBD2	few	TRBV6-4	TRBJ2-3
TGTGCCAGCAGCTTAGTAGCCCGGAGGCATGGCTACACCTTC	CASSLVARRHGYTF	-	many	TRBV11-1	TRBJ1-2
TGTGCCAGCAGTTTATGGACAGGGGCATATTACTATGGCTACACCTTC	CASSLWTGAYYYGYTF	TRBD1	-	TRBV28	TRBJ1-2
TGTGCCAGTAGTGCGCGGACAGCCCCCTACGAGCAGTACTTC	CASSARTAPYEQYF	-	-	TRBV19	TRBJ2-7
TGTGCCAGCAGCCGGACAGGGATCGATTCACCCCTCCACTTT	CASSRTGIDSPLHF	TRBD1	-	TRBV3-1/TRBV3-2	TRBJ1-6
TGTGCCAGCATGCTTCAGGGTGCGGGGGGCTACACCTTC	CASMLQGAGGYTF	-	-	TRBV28	TRBJ1-2
TGTGCCAGCAGCCGGGGACAGTCTGCGGAAAAACTGTTTTTT	CASSRGQSAEKLFF	TRBD1	-	TRBV2	TRBJ1-4
TGTGCCAGCAGCGAGTCACTAGCGGGGACCCAAGAGACCCAGTACTTC	CASSESLAGTQETQYF	TRBD2	-	TRBV2	TRBJ2-5
TGTGCCTGGAGGGCCGGGACAGGGAGGACCGGGGAGCTGTTTTTT	CAWRAGTGRTGELFF	TRBD1	-	TRBV30	TRBJ2-2
TGCGCCAGCAGCACTCTAGCGGGAGGTCTCTACGAGCAGTACTTC	CASSTLAGGLYEQYF	TRBD2	-	TRBV5-1	TRBJ2-7
TGTGCCAGCAGCCTCGGGGAGGGGGAGCAGTACTTC	CASSLGEGEQYF	TRBD2	few	TRBV7-6	TRBJ2-7